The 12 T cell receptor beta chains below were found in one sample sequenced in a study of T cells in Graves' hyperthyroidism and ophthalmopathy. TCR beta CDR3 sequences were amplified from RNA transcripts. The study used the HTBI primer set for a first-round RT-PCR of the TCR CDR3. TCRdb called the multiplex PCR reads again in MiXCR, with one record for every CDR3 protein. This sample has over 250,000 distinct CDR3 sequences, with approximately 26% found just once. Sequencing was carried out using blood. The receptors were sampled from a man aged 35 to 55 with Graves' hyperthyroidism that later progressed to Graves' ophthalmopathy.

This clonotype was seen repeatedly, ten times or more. CDR3 amino acids: CASGSPPWREGQYF. DNA of the CDR3: TGTGCTAGTGGTTCCCCTCCTTGGCGGGAGGGCCAGTACTTC. This chain connects TRBV12-5 to TRBJ2-7, with TRBD2 matching 9 bases. The CDR3 spans 14 residues. CDR1 and CDR2 from the germline V gene are LGHNT and FRNRAP. V trimming: 4 bases; J trimming: 10 bases; junction bases outside the gene matches: 11. Full variable domain (outside the CDR3, taken from reference TRBV12-5 and TRBJ2-7): DARVTQTPRHKVTEMGQEVTMRCQPILGHNTVFWYRQTMMQGLELLAYFRNRAPLDDSGMPKDRFSAEMPDATLATLKIQPSEPRDSAVYFCASGSPPWREGQYFGPGTRLTVT.

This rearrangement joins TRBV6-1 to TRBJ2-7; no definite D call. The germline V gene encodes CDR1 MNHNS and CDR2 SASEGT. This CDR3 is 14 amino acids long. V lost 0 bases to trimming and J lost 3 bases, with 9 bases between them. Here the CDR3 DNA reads TGTGCCAGCAGTGAAGCCACCTACCTCTACGAGCAGTACTTC. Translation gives CASSEATYLYEQYF.

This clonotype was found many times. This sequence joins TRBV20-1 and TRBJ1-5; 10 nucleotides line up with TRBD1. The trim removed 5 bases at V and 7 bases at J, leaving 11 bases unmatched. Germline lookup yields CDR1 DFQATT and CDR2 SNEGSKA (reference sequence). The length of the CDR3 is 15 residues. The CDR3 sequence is CSASSPGTGAQPQHF. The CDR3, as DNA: TGCAGTGCTTCCTCCCCCGGGACAGGGGCGCAGCCCCAGCATTTT.

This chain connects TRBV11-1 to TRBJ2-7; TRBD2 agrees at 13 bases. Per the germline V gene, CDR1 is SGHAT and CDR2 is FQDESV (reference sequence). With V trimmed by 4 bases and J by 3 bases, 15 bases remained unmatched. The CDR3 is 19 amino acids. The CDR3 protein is CASSSPGARTSGRLYEQYF. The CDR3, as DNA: TGTGCCAGCAGCTCCCCCGGGGCCCGGACTAGCGGGAGACTCTACGAGCAGTACTTC.

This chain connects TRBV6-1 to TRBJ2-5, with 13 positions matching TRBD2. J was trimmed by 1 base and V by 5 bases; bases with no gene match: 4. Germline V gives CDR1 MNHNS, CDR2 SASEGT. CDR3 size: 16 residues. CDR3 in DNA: TGTGCCAGCAGTAGAGGACTAGCGGGAGTCCAAGAGACCCAGTACTTC. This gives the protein CASSRGLAGVQETQYF.

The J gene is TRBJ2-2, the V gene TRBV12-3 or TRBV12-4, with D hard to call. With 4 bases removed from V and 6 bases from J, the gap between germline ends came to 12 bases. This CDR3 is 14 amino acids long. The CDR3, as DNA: TGTGCCAGCAGTTCCAGCTTTCCTTCCGGGGAGCTGTTTTTT. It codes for CASSSSFPSGELFF.

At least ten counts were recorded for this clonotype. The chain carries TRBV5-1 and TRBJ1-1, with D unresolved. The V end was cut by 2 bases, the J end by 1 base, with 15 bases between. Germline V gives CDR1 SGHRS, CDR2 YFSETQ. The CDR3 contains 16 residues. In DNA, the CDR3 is TGCGCCAGCAGCTTTGATCAGTTAGGCGAGAACACTGAAGCTTTCTTT. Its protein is CASSFDQLGENTEAFF.

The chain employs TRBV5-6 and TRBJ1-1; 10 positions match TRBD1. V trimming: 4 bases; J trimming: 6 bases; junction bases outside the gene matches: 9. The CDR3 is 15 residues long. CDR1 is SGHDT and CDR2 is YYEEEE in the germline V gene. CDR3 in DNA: TGTGCCAGCAGCACTCTGACAGGGGGCATTGCTGAAGCTTTCTTT. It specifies CASSTLTGGIAEAFF.

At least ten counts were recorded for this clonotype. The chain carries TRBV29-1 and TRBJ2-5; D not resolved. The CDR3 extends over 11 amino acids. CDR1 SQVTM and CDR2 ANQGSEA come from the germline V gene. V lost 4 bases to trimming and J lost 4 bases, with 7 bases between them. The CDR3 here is CSVARRETQYF. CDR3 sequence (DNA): TGCAGCGTTGCTAGGAGAGAGACCCAGTACTTC.

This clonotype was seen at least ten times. The CDR3 here is CACPPSGPYNSPLHF. The CDR3 DNA reads TGTGCCTGCCCTCCATCCGGCCCTTATAATTCACCCCTCCACTTT. The rearrangement joins TRBV30 to TRBJ1-6, with D unresolved. Germline CDR1 reads GTSNPN; CDR2 reads SVGIG (reference sequence). V dropped 6 bases and J dropped 4 bases, with 16 bases sitting between them. CDR3 size: 15 residues. Drawing the rest from reference TRBV30 and TRBJ1-6, the complete variable domain is SQTIHQWPATLVQPVGSPLSLECTVEGTSNPNLYWYRQAAGRGLQLLFYSVGIGQISSEVPQNLSASRPQDRQFILSSKKLLLSDSGFYLCACPPSGPYNSPLHFGNGTRLTVT.

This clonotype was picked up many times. Here the CDR3 reads CASSLATGDAFF. CDR3 coding DNA: TGTGCCAGCAGTTTAGCTACAGGTGACGCTTTCTTT. V is TRBV12-3 or TRBV12-4 and J is TRBJ1-1; D may be TRBD1 (5 bases). This CDR3 spans 12 amino acids. The ends were cut back, 0 bases at V and 11 bases at J, with 10 bases in the middle.

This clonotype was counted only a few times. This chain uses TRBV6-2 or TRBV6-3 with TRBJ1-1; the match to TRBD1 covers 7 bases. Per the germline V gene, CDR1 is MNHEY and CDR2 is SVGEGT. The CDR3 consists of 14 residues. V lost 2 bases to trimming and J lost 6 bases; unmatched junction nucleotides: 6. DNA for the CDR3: TGTGCCAGCAGTTACGCCGGCAGGGGGGCTGAAGCTTTCTTT. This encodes CASSYAGRGAEAFF.